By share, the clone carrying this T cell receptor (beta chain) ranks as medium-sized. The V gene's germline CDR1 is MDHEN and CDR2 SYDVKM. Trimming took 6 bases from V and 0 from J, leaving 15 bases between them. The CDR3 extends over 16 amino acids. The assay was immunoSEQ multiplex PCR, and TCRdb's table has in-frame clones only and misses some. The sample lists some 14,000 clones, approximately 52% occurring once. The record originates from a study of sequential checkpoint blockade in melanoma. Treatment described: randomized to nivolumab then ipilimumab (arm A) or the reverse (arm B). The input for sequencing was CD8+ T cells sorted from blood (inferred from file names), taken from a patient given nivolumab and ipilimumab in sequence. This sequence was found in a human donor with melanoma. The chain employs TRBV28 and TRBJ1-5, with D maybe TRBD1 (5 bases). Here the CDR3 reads CASSNTQGYSNQPQHF. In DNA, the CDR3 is TGTGCCAGCAGCAACACCCAGGGTTATAGCAATCAGCCCCAGCATTTT.